This T cell receptor beta chain is drawn from a study of identical twins. The study, taken as a whole, reports: Twins shared beta out-of-frame sequences in excess, but this excess was weaker.

Every sampled donor was Caucasian and healthy. As for this clonotype: Its matching antigen is unknown.

The CDR3 loop spans 13 amino acids. V was pared by 3 bases and J by 5 bases, with 3 bases of the junction left unmatched. CDR1 and CDR2 (germline): SEHNR, FQNEAQ (reference sequence). A universal primer site was created by template switching, with the cDNA bearing unique molecular identifiers. TCRdb re-called the 5' RACE reads through MiXCR, storing one row per CDR3 protein. The data hold around 960,000 distinct CDR3 sequences, with around 12% observed a single time. Another study also made use of these data, one on yellow fever vaccine responses in identical twins.

This sequence originates from a woman between 18 and 29 years old in good health. V is TRBV7-9 and J is TRBJ2-5; 7 bases line up with TRBD2. The sample comprised PBMCs. CDR3 sequence reads: CASSFVGGETQYF. CDR3 sequence (DNA): TGTGCCAGCAGCTTTGTGGGAGGGGAGACCCAGTACTTC.